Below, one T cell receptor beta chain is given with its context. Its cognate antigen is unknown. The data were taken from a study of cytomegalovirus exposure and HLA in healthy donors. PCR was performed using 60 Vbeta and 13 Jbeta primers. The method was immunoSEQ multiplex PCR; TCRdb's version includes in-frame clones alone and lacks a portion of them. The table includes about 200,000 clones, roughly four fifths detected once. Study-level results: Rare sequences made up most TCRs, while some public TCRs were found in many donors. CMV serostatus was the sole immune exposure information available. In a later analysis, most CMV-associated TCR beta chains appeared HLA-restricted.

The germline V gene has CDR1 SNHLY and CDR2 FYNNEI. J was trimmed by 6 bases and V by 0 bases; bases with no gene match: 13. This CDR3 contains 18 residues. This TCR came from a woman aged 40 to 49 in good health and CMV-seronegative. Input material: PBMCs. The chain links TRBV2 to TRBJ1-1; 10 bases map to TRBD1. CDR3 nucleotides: TGTGCCAGCAGTGAAGCCCTGGGGCTCGGGACAGGGGTTCCTGAAGCTTTCTTT. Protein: CASSEALGLGTGVPEAFF. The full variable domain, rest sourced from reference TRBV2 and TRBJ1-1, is EPEVTQTPSHQVTQMGQEVILRCVPISNHLYFYWYRQILGQKVEFLVSFYNNEISEKSEIFDDQFSVERPDGSNFTLKIRSTKLEDSAMYFCASSEALGLGTGVPEAFFGQGTRLTVV.